This TCR beta chain was obtained from a study of identical twins. Germline trimming cut 6 bases from V and 4 bases from J; bases unmatched to any gene: 12. Germline V lookup: CDR1 DFQATT, CDR2 SNEGSKA (reference sequence). The CDR3 has 15 amino acids. This clonotype was detected once. TCRdb called the 5' RACE reads again in MiXCR, with one record for every CDR3 protein. The table has 200,000 to 250,000 distinct CDR3 sequences, approximately 7.3% seen once. These same data were also listed under a study on yellow fever vaccine responses in identical twins.

This rearrangement joins TRBV20-1 to TRBJ2-1; 7 bases are a match to TRBD2. The sequenced sample was CD8+ T cells sorted from blood. This TCR came from a woman aged 18-30 years in good health. CDR3 bases: TGCAGTGCCCAAGCCTACCAGCGGGATTACAATGAGCAGTTCTTC. This translates into CSAQAYQRDYNEQFF.